This T cell receptor (beta chain) was captured by sequencing in a study of graft-versus-host responses after intestinal transplantation. On the study more broadly: Recipients were all induced with anti-thymocyte globulin, then given tacrolimus and steroids for roughly 3 years. The study's findings and limits: GvH clones surfaced in recipient marrow, some emerging earlier in ileum or blood.

Profiled with immunoSEQ multiplex PCR; TCRdb holds only in-frame clones, not every one. Of 80,000 to 95,000 clones in the sample, 75% to 95% were seen once. To note about this clone: What it binds is not known. The identical CDR3 is also encoded by other nucleotide sequences in the sample.

This TCR was recovered from a human donor who received an intestinal transplant. The sample in question was unstimulated CD8+ T cells sorted from spleen or lymph node cells, obtained before intestinal transplant.

CDR3 residues: CASSLVGGNEQFF. In DNA, the CDR3 is TGTGCCAGCAGCTTAGTGGGGGGAAATGAGCAGTTCTTC. The rearrangement uses TRBV11-2 and TRBJ2-1; tentatively, D is TRBD2 (6 bases). The CDR3 runs to 13 residues. V was pared by 1 base and J by 7 bases, with 8 bases between. CDR1 SGHAT and CDR2 FQNNGV come from the germline V gene.